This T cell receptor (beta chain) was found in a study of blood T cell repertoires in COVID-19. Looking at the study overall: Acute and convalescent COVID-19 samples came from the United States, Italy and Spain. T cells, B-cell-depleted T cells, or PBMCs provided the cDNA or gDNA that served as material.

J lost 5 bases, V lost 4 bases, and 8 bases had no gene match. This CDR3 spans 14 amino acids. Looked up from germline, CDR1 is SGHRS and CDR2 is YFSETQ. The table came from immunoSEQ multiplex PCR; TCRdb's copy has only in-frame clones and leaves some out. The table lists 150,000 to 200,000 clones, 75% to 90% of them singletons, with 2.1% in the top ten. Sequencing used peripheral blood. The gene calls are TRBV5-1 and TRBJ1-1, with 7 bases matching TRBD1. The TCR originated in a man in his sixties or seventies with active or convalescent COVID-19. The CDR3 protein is CASSLQGSRTEAFF. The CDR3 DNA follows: TGCGCCAGCAGCCTACAGGGGTCGAGAACTGAAGCTTTCTTT.